The sequence of this T cell receptor beta chain was determined in a study of vaccination and CD4 T cells after COVID-19. Study in general: Two of the convalescents were Hispanic, and the group consisted of six males and four females.

The CDR3 runs to 14 residues. Germline-derived CDR1 and CDR2 are SGHTA and FQGNSA. Trimming cost V 3 bases and J 0 bases, with 6 bases left between them. This clonotype has a handful of counts. Its target is unknown. Treatment described: approximately 9-day PBMC culture with coronavirus spike peptide pools or control peptides (ViraFEST assay). The Oncomine TCR Beta short-read assay was applied to DNA of cultured CD4+ T cells. In this case, cultured CD4+ T cells provided the extracted genomic DNA. TCRdb analysed the PCR reads with MiXCR anew, one entry per CDR3 protein. The profile shows about 20,000 distinct CDR3 sequences, 45% to 50% of them singletons.

This receptor was obtained from a human donor with COVID-19. The chain recombines TRBV7-2 with TRBJ1-5; D gene uncertain. Source material: cultured CD4+ T cells from blood. CDR3 in amino acids: CASSFIGSNQPQHF. In DNA, the CDR3 is TGTGCCAGCAGCTTTATCGGTAGCAATCAGCCCCAGCATTTT.